This TCR beta chain was captured in a study of blood T cell repertoires in COVID-19. Whole-study context: Samples taken during acute and convalescent COVID-19 were collected in the United States, Italy and Spain. PBMCs, B-cell-depleted T cells, or T cells were the source of the cDNA or gDNA that made up the material.

The method was immunoSEQ multiplex PCR; TCRdb's version includes in-frame clones alone and lacks a portion of them. The table has around 60,000 clones, 72% seen once. This clone came up a few times. Germline-derived CDR1 and CDR2 are MNHNY and SVGAGI (reference sequence). This CDR3 contains 15 residues. Trimming cost V 10 bases and J 1 base; bases outside gene matches: 9. The sample taken for sequencing was peripheral blood. This sequence joins TRBV6-6 and TRBJ1-3; TRBD1 aligns across 8 bases. The clonotype was recovered from a woman aged 65 to 85 with COVID-19, enrolled during active disease. The chain's CDR3 is CATLGTGVSGNTIYF. The CDR3 nucleotides are TGTGCCACCCTCGGGACAGGAGTATCTGGAAACACCATATATTTT.